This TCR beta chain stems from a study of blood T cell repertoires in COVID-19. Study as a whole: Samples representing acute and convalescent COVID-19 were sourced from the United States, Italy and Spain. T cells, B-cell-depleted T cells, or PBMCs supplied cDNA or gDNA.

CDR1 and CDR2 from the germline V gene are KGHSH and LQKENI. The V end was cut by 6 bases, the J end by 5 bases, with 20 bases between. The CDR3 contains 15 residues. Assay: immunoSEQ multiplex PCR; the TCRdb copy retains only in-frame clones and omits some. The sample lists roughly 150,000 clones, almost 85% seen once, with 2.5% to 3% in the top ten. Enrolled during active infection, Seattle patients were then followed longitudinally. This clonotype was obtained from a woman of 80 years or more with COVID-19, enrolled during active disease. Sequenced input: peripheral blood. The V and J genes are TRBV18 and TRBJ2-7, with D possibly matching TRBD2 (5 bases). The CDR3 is CASSPGVGNGNEQYF. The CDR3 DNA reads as TGTGCCAGCTCCCCCGGAGTTGGGAACGGGAACGAGCAGTACTTC.